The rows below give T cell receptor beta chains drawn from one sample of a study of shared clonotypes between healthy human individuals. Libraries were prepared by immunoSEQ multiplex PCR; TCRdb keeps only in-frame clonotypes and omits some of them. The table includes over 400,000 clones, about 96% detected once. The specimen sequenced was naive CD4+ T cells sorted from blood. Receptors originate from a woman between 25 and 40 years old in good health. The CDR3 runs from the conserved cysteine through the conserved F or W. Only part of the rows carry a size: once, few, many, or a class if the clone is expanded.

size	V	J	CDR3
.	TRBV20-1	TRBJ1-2	CSARRRGYTF
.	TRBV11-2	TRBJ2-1	CASSFGTSGSNEQFF
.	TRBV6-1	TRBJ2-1	CASSAGGSWNEQFF
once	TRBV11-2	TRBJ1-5	CASSFGGDQPQHF
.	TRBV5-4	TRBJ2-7	CASSSPDRGQHEQYF
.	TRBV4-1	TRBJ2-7	CASSQDRGGPYEQYF
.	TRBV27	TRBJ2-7	CASSSRQDSYEQYF
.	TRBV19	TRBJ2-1	CASSIAPSGAYNEQFF
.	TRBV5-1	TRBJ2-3	CASSFPSRGQPSTDTQYF
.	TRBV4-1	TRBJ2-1	CASSQDPIRTIDYNEQFF
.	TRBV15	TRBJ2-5	CATSRERIEVTQYF
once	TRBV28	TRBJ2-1	CASRLGYNEQFF
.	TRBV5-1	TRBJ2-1	CASSPYGLAGVNEQFF
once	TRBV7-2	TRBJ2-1	CASSPQTDPYNEQFF
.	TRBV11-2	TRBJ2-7	CASSLAREFDEQYF
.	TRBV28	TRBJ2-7	CASFSRQSYEQYF
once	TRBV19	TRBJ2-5	CASSMFLAGLQETQYF
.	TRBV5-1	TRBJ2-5	CASSPTGVGGETQYF
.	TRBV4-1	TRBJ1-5	CASSQGSGAQGQPQHF
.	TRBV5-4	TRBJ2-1	CASSSPGTNEQFF
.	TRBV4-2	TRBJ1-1	CASSQGIGEGEAFF
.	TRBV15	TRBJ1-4	CATSRDQGVKLFF
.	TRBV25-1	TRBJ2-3	CASSAPQPARGDTQYF
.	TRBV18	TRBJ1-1	CASSPTGGAVNTEAFF
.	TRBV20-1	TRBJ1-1	CSAQGIAEAFF
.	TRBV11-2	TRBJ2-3	CASSFLGTSGPDTQYF
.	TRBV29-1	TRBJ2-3	CSAKLAGASTDTQYF
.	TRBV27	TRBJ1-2	CASSPQLPYGYTF
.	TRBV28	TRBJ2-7	CASSPRRSLIYEQYF
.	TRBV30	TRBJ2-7	CAWSRAVGTSGFGAAYEQYF